This T cell receptor beta chain was identified during a study of blood T cell repertoires in COVID-19. About the study: Material from acute and convalescent COVID-19 was sourced from the United States, Italy and Spain. PBMCs, B-cell-depleted T cells, or T cells were the source of the cDNA or gDNA that made up the material.

Seattle participants joined during active infection and were tracked over time. The V gene's germline CDR1 is KGHSH and CDR2 LQKENI. J gave up 5 bases and V 0 bases, and 6 bases lay outside the gene matches. This CDR3 region has 16 residues. This clone showed up just a few times. Using immunoSEQ multiplex PCR, the repertoire was profiled, and TCRdb retains in-frame clones only, with some absent. The table lists tens of thousands of clones, 65% to 85% of them singletons. This receptor was identified in an elderly man with COVID-19, enrolled during active disease. V and J are TRBV18 and TRBJ1-1; 10 bases align to TRBD1. The specimen sequenced was peripheral blood. The CDR3 bases are TGTGCCAGCTCACCACCTCGGACAGGGGGGTGGACTGAAGCTTTCTTT. It specifies CASSPPRTGGWTEAFF. The complete variable domain, with remaining parts taken from reference TRBV18 and TRBJ1-1, reads NAGVMQNPRHLVRRRGQEARLRCSPMKGHSHVYWYRQLPEEGLKFMVYLQKENIIDESGMPKERFSAEFPKEGPSILRIQQVVRGDSAAYFCASSPPRTGGWTEAFFGQGTRLTVV.